This TCR beta chain came from a study of regulatory and conventional T cells in RAG deficiency. Germline V gives CDR1 MGHRA, CDR2 YSYEKL. The CDR3 is 15 amino acids. Losses at the gene ends were 3 bases for V and 7 bases for J; bases not matched to a gene: 5. Blood CD4+ CD25-high CD127-low regulatory T cells supplied the genomic DNA template. Using immunoSEQ multiplex PCR, the repertoire was profiled, and TCRdb retains in-frame clones only, with some absent. Of over 15,000 clones listed, roughly 86% were seen once; the top ten hold over 1.1%. In addition, the sample was reused for a study of regulatory T cells. This second study says: The primer mix had 52 TRBV and 13 TRBJ primers.

This chain connects TRBV4-1 to TRBJ1-4; 10 bases agree with TRBD1. Material: Tregs sorted from blood. The receptor was isolated from a human donor in good health. The CDR3, as DNA: TGCGCCAGCAGCCACCTGACAGGGGGCGGTGAAAAACTGTTTTTT. As protein: CASSHLTGGGEKLFF.